A selection of T cell receptor beta chains follows, all from one sample in a study of shared clonotypes between healthy human individuals. The data were produced by immunoSEQ multiplex PCR, yet TCRdb's version contains in-frame clones alone and is incomplete. The sample records hundreds of thousands of clones, about 95% being singletons. Sequenced material: naive CD8+ T cells sorted from blood. The receptor source for this set is a woman aged 25 to 39 in good health. The CDR3 runs from the conserved cysteine through the conserved F or W. The D gene is left open where the match is weak. Clone size appears in some rows only: once, few, many, or a class for an expanded clone.

v_call	d_call	clone_size	j_call	cdr3_aa	cdr3_nt
TRBV14	NA	NA	TRBJ2-7	CASSQGRGRYEQYF	TGTGCCAGCAGCCAGGGCAGGGGGAGGTACGAGCAGTACTTC
TRBV7-9	TRBD2	NA	TRBJ2-7	CASSARTSGNYEQYF	TGTGCCAGCAGCGCGAGGACTAGCGGGAACTACGAGCAGTACTTC
TRBV6-5	NA	NA	TRBJ2-7	CASSPTQVGYEQYF	TGTGCCAGCAGTCCAACCCAGGTTGGGTACGAGCAGTACTTC
TRBV27	NA	NA	TRBJ1-5	CASGEFNQPQHF	TGTGCCAGCGGGGAGTTCAATCAGCCCCAGCATTTT
TRBV28	NA	NA	TRBJ1-2	CASSSPVEGLNGYTF	TGTGCCAGCAGTTCCCCTGTGGAGGGGCTCAATGGCTACACCTTC
TRBV7-6	TRBD1	NA	TRBJ1-5	CASSLGDSRSRYQPQHF	TGTGCCAGCAGCTTAGGGGACAGCAGGTCGAGATATCAGCCCCAGCATTTT
TRBV2	NA	NA	TRBJ1-2	CASSARGGGTF	TGTGCCAGCAGTGCCAGGGGCGGAGGTACCTTC
TRBV29-1	NA	NA	TRBJ2-6	CSVVSAEAGANVLTF	TGCAGCGTTGTTTCGGCGGAAGCTGGGGCCAACGTCCTGACTTTC
TRBV19	NA	NA	TRBJ2-7	CASSITGGLLVSEQYF	TGTGCCAGTAGTATCACCGGGGGCTTGCTCGTATCCGAGCAGTACTTC
TRBV29-1	NA	NA	TRBJ2-7	CTTGTGSSYEQYF	TGCACGACAGGGACTGGCAGCTCCTACGAGCAGTACTTC
TRBV18	NA	NA	TRBJ2-7	CASSPTRGYESYEQYF	TGTGCCAGCTCACCAACAAGAGGATACGAATCCTACGAGCAGTACTTC
TRBV13	NA	NA	TRBJ2-5	CASSLGLAAQETQYF	TGTGCCAGCAGCTTAGGGTTAGCGGCCCAAGAGACCCAGTACTTC
TRBV7-9	TRBD1	NA	TRBJ1-5	CASSPGTVDSNQPQHF	TGTGCCAGCAGCCCCGGGACAGTAGATAGCAATCAGCCCCAGCATTTT
TRBV7-7	TRBD2	NA	TRBJ2-3	CASSRSGTSTDTQYF	TGTGCCAGCAGTCGAAGCGGGACTAGCACAGATACGCAGTATTTT
TRBV6-5	TRBD1	NA	TRBJ1-1	CASRPGQGGTEAFF	TGTGCCAGCAGACCGGGACAGGGGGGGACTGAAGCTTTCTTT
TRBV28	TRBD1	NA	TRBJ2-7	CASSPTPGTGGREQYF	TGTGCCAGCAGCCCAACCCCCGGGACAGGGGGCCGCGAGCAGTACTTC
TRBV27	TRBD2	NA	TRBJ2-3	CASSFSGRPYSTDTQYF	TGTGCCAGCAGTTTCTCCGGGAGGCCCTATAGCACAGATACGCAGTATTTT
TRBV27	NA	NA	TRBJ2-7	CASSLKGTAYEQYF	TGTGCCAGCAGTTTAAAGGGAACCGCCTACGAGCAGTACTTC
TRBV5-6	NA	once	TRBJ2-7	CASSLGRSLGAYEQYF	TGTGCCAGCAGCTTGGGCCGATCTCTCGGGGCCTACGAGCAGTACTTC
TRBV5-3	NA	NA	TRBJ2-7	CASSRGQDSYEQYF	TGTGCCAGCAGCAGAGGACAAGACTCCTACGAGCAGTACTTC
TRBV4-2	TRBD2	NA	TRBJ2-5	CASSVQGTSGRETQYF	TGTGCCAGCAGCGTCCAAGGGACTAGCGGGAGAGAGACCCAGTACTTC
TRBV28	TRBD2	NA	TRBJ2-7	CASSSPGRAYEQYF	TGTGCCAGCAGTTCCCCCGGGAGGGCCTACGAGCAGTACTTC
TRBV14	NA	NA	TRBJ2-1	CASSQVQGPYYNEQFF	TGTGCCAGCAGCCAAGTACAGGGACCTTACTACAATGAGCAGTTCTTC
TRBV28	NA	NA	TRBJ2-7	CASSPLGDSYEQYF	TGTGCCAGCAGTCCCCTCGGGGATTCCTACGAGCAGTACTTC
TRBV10-2	TRBD1	NA	TRBJ1-5	CASSELGRGQLRQPQHF	TGCGCCAGCAGTGAGTTGGGCAGGGGGCAACTTCGGCAGCCCCAGCATTTT
TRBV28	NA	NA	TRBJ2-7	CASGNEQYF	TGTGCCAGCGGAAACGAGCAGTACTTC
TRBV5-4	NA	NA	TRBJ2-7	CASSLEAEQYF	TGTGCCAGCAGCTTGGAGGCAGAGCAGTACTTC
TRBV19	NA	NA	TRBJ1-4	CASSPVGEKLFF	TGTGCCAGTAGTCCGGTGGGTGAAAAACTGTTTTTT
TRBV27	NA	NA	TRBJ1-5	CASSLNSGPYQPQHF	TGTGCCAGCAGTCTCAATAGCGGGCCGTATCAGCCCCAGCATTTT
TRBV27	TRBD2	NA	TRBJ2-7	CASSLGREVPYEQYF	TGTGCCAGCAGTTTAGGGCGGGAGGTGCCCTACGAGCAGTACTTC
TRBV9	TRBD2	NA	TRBJ2-2	CASSGAGLAGEMNTGELFF	TGTGCCAGCAGCGGAGCGGGACTAGCGGGAGAAATGAACACCGGGGAGCTGTTTTTT
TRBV25-1	TRBD2	NA	TRBJ2-1	CASTPGTSGRQFF	TGTGCCAGCACCCCCGGGACTAGCGGGAGGCAGTTCTTC
TRBV29-1	TRBD1	NA	TRBJ2-3	CSVTRWDRALADTQYF	TGCAGCGTGACCCGTTGGGACAGGGCGTTGGCAGATACGCAGTATTTT
TRBV27	TRBD1	once	TRBJ2-7	CASSLSHPRGQGGVEQYF	TGTGCCAGCAGTTTATCCCACCCCCGAGGACAGGGGGGGGTCGAGCAGTACTTC
TRBV6-5	NA	once	TRBJ2-3	CASSYSIQADTQYF	TGTGCCAGCAGTTACTCGATTCAGGCAGATACGCAGTATTTT
TRBV5-1	TRBD1	NA	TRBJ2-7	CASSSRDSSYEQYF	TGCGCCAGCAGCTCCCGGGACAGCTCCTACGAGCAGTACTTC
TRBV7-9	NA	NA	TRBJ2-3	CASSPVGGAGDTQYF	TGTGCCAGCAGCCCGGTGGGGGGAGCTGGAGATACGCAGTATTTT
TRBV5-1	TRBD2	NA	TRBJ2-1	CASSLSGSWADEQFF	TGCGCCAGCAGCCTTAGCGGGAGTTGGGCTGATGAGCAGTTCTTC
TRBV19	TRBD1	NA	TRBJ2-2	CASTFRDRISSGELFF	TGTGCCAGTACTTTCCGGGACAGGATCAGCTCCGGGGAGCTGTTTTTT
TRBV2	TRBD1	NA	TRBJ2-7	CASSNRTGSSYEQYF	TGTGCCAGCAGTAACCGGACAGGGTCCTCCTACGAGCAGTACTTC
TRBV10-2	NA	NA	TRBJ1-1	CASRGVEAFF	TGCGCCAGCAGGGGGGTTGAAGCTTTCTTT
TRBV5-1	TRBD1	NA	TRBJ1-2	CASSPGTGIGYGYTF	TGCGCCAGCAGCCCCGGGACAGGGATTGGATATGGCTACACCTTC
TRBV13	TRBD1	NA	TRBJ1-5	CASSFGQGEQPQHF	TGTGCCAGCAGCTTTGGACAGGGCGAACAGCCCCAGCATTTT
TRBV7-8	TRBD2	NA	TRBJ2-7	CASSLIGGGPYEQYF	TGTGCCAGCAGCTTAATTGGCGGGGGGCCCTACGAGCAGTACTTC
TRBV7-2	TRBD1	NA	TRBJ2-7	CASSLEGQVSHEQYF	TGTGCCAGCAGCTTGGAGGGACAGGTTAGCCACGAGCAGTACTTC
TRBV28	NA	NA	TRBJ2-2	CAKDSHTGELFF	TGTGCTAAGGACAGTCACACCGGGGAGCTGTTTTTT